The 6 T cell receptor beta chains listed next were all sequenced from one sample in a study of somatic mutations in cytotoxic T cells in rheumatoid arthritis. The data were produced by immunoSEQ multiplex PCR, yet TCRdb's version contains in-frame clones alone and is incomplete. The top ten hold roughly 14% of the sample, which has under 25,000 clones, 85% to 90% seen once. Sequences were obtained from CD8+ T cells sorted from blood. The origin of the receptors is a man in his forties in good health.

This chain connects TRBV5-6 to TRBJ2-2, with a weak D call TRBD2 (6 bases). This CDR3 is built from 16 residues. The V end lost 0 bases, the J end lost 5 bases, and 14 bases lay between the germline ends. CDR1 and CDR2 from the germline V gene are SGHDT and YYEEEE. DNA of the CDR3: TGTGCCAGCAGCTTGGCCGTTGGGGCGGGGACCGGGGAGCTGTTTTTT. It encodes CASSLAVGAGTGELFF.

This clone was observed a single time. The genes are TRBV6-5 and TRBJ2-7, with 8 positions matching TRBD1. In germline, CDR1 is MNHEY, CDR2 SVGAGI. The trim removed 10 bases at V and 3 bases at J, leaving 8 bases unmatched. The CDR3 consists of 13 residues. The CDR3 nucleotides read TGTGCCACGGCACGGACAGGGAGCTACGAGCAGTACTTC. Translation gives CATARTGSYEQYF.

DNA of the CDR3: TGTGCCAGCAGTTTATCGGGCCTATTGCTAGCGGGAGGCACCGGGGAGCTGTTTTTT. Its translation is CASSLSGLLLAGGTGELFF. The gene calls are TRBV27 and TRBJ2-2; 11 bases fit TRBD2. After removal of 0 bases from V and 4 bases from J, the junction contained 10 bases not matched to a gene. Germline V CDR1 and CDR2: MNHEY, SMNVEV (reference sequence). CDR3 length: 19 residues.

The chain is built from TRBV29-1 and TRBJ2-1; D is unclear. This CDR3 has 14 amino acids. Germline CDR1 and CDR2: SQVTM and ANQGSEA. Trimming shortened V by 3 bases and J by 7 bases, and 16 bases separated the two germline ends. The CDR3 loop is CSVEPREKGNEQFF. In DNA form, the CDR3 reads TGCAGCGTTGAGCCCCGCGAGAAGGGAAATGAGCAGTTCTTC.

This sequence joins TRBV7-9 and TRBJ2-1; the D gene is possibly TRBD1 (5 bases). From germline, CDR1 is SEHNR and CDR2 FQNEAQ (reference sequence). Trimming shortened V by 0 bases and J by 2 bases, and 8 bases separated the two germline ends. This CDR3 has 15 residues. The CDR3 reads CASSLAQGTYNEQFF. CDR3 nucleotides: TGTGCCAGCAGCTTAGCGCAGGGAACCTACAATGAGCAGTTCTTC.

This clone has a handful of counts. The CDR3 protein is CASSLGYTGELFF. The DNA for the CDR3 is TGTGCCAGCAGCTTAGGGTACACCGGGGAGCTGTTTTTT. The chain combines TRBV7-6 with TRBJ2-2; D unresolved. V was cut by 1 base and J by 3 bases, with 3 bases left in between. The CDR3 consists of 13 residues. In germline, CDR1 is SGHVS, CDR2 FNYEAQ.